This T cell receptor (beta chain) originates from a study of CD8 T cells in Susac syndrome. Across the study: There were 5 or 6 sequenced Susac syndrome patients with active disease and roughly 8 in remission. Each patient with Susac syndrome, at the time of blood draw, was therapy-naive, on corticosteroids, or on intravenous immunoglobulin alone.

CD8+ and CD4+ T cells were negatively isolated; TEMRA cells were FACS-enriched. When the RNA was reverse transcribed, random hexamers were used with an input of roughly 0.45 to 1 ug. It was immunoSEQ multiplex PCR that amplified TCR beta CDR3 across 54 Vbeta and 13 Jbeta. TCRdb re-analysed the immunoSEQ multiplex PCR reads in MiXCR, keeping a single row per CDR3 protein. Altogether roughly 130,000 distinct CDR3 sequences are present, roughly 94% being singletons, with the ten largest covering about 0.28%. This CDR3 region has 13 residues. V gave up 0 bases and J gave up 7 bases, with 7 bases separating them.

The rearrangement joins TRBV12-3 or TRBV12-4 to TRBJ2-1; a weak D match, TRBD1 (6 bases). Specimen: CD8+ T cells from PBMCs. This receptor was taken from a human donor with Susac syndrome. CDR3 DNA: TGTGCCAGCAGTTTAGCGCAGGGGAATGAGCAGTTCTTC. As protein: CASSLAQGNEQFF.